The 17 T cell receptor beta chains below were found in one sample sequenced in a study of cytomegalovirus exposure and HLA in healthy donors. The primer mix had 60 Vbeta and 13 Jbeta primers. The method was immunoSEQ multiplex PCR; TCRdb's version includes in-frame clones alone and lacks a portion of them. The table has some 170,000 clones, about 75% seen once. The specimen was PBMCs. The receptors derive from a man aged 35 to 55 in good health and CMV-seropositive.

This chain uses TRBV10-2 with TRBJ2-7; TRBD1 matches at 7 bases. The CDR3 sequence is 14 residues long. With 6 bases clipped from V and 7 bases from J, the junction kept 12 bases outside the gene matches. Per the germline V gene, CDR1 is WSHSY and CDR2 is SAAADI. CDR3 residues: CASRNRGTRGEQYF. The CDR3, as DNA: TGCGCCAGCAGAAACAGGGGTACCAGGGGAGAGCAGTACTTC.

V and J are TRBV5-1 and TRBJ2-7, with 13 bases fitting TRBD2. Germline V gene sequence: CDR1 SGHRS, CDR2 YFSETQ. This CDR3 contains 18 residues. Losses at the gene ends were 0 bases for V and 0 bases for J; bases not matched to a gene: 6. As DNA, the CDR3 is TGCGCCAGCAGCTTGGGACTAGCGGGAGGATCTAGCTCCTACGAGCAGTACTTC. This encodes CASSLGLAGGSSSYEQYF.

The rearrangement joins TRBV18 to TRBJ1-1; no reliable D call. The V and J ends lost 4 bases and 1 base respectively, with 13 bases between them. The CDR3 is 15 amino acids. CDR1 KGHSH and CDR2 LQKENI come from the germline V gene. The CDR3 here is CASSLSRVPNTEAFF. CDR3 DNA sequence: TGTGCCAGCTCACTAAGCCGGGTTCCGAACACTGAAGCTTTCTTT. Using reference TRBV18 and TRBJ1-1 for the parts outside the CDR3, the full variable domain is NAGVMQNPRHLVRRRGQEARLRCSPMKGHSHVYWYRQLPEEGLKFMVYLQKENIIDESGMPKERFSAEFPKEGPSILRIQQVVRGDSAAYFCASSLSRVPNTEAFFGQGTRLTVV.

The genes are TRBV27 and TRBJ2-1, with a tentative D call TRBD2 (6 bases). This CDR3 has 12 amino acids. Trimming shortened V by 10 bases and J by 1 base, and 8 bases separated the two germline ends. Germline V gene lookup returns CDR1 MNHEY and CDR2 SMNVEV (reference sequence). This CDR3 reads CATGGSYNEQFF. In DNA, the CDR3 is TGTGCCACCGGGGGTTCCTACAATGAGCAGTTCTTC.

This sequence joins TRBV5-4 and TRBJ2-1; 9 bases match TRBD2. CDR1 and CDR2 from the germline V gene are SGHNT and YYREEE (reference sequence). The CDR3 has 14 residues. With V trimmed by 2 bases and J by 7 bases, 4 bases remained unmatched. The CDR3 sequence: CASSFPSGNNEQFF. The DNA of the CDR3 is TGTGCCAGCAGCTTCCCTAGCGGGAATAATGAGCAGTTCTTC.

CDR3 nucleotides: TGTGCCAGCAGCCCAAGATATGCCAGCCAAGAGACCCAGTACTTC. Translation gives CASSPRYASQETQYF. This chain joins TRBV4-2 and TRBJ2-5; D call uncertain. This CDR3 has 15 residues. Trimming removed 4 bases at V and 1 base at J, with 13 bases between. Germline loops: CDR1 LGHNA, CDR2 YNFKEQ.

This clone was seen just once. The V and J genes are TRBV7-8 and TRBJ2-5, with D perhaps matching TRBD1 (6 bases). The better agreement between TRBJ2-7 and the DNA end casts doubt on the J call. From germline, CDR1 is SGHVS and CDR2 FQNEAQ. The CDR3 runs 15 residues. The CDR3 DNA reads TGTGCCAGCAGCCCCCGGGCAGGGGTGGTTTACGAGCAGTACTTC. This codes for CASSPRAGVVYEQYF.

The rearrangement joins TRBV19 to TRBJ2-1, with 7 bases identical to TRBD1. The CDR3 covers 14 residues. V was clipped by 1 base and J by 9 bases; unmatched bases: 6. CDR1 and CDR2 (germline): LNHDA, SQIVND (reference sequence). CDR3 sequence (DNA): TGTGCCAGTAGTATAGTGACAGGGCCGGGTGAGCAGTTCTTC. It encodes CASSIVTGPGEQFF. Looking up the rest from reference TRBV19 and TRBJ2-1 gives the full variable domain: DGGITQSPKYLFRKEGQNVTLSCEQNLNHDAMYWYRQDPGQGLRLIYYSQIVNDFQKGDIAEGYSVSREKKESFPLTVTSAQKNPTAFYLCASSIVTGPGEQFFGPGTRLTVL.

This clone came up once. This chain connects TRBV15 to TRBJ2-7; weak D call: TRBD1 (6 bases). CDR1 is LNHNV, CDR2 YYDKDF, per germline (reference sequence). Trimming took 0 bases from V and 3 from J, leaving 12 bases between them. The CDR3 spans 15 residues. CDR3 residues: CATSRDTAGVYEQYF. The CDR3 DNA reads TGTGCCACCAGCAGAGATACCGCAGGGGTCTACGAGCAGTACTTC.

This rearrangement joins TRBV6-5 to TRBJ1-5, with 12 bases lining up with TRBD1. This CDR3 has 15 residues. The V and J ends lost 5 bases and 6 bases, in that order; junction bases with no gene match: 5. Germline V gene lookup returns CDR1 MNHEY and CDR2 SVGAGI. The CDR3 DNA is TGTGCCAGCAGTAGCGGGACAGGGGGCGGTCAGCCCCAGCATTTT. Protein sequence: CASSSGTGGGQPQHF.

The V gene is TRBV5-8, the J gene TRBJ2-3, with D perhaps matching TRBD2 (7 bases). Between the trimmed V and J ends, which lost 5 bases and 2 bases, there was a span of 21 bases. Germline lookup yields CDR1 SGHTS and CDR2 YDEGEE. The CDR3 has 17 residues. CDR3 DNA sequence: TGTGCCAGCAGTCGTCGCGTGGGGGGGGCCACCACAGATACGCAGTATTTT. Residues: CASSRRVGGATTDTQYF.

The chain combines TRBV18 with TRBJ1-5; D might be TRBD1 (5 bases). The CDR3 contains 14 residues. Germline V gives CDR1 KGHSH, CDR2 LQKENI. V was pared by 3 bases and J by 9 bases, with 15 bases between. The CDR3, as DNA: TGTGCCAGCTCACCCGCGGCAGGGTCTCCGCCCCAGCATTTT. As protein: CASSPAAGSPPQHF.

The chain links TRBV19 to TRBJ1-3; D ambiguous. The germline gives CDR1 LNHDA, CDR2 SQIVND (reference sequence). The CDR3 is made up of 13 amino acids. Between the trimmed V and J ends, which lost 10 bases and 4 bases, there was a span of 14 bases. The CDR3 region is CATARLAGNTIYF. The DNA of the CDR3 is TGTGCCACCGCTAGACTGGCCGGAAACACCATATATTTT.

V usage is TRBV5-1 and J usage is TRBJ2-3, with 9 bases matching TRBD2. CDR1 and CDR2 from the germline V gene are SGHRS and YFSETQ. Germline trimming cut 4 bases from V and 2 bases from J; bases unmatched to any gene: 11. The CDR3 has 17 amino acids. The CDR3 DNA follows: TGCGCCAGCAGCAAAGGGCTAGCGGGACGCTTCACAGATACGCAGTATTTT. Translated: CASSKGLAGRFTDTQYF.

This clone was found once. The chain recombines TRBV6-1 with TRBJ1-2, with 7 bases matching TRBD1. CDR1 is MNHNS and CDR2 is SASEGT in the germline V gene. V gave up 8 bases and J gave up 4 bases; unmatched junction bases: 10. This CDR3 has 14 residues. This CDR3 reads CASATVQGSYGYTF. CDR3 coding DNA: TGTGCCAGCGCCACTGTACAGGGGTCCTATGGCTACACCTTC.

The CDR3 region has the DNA TGTGCCAGCAGTTGGCTCCCACAGGGGGCTGCGAGGTACGAGCAGTACTTC. Translating gives CASSWLPQGAARYEQYF. The rearrangement links TRBV28 to TRBJ2-7, with 9 nucleotides matching TRBD1. Germline lookup yields CDR1 MDHEN and CDR2 SYDVKM. The CDR3 runs 17 residues. With V trimmed by 4 bases and J by 4 bases, 14 bases remained unmatched.

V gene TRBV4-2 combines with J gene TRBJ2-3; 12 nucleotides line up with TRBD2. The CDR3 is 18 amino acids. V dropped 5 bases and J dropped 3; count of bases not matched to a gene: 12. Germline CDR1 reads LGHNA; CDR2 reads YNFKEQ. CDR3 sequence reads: CASSLRLAGEDGTDTQYF. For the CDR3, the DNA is TGTGCCAGCAGCTTACGACTAGCGGGAGAGGATGGTACAGATACGCAGTATTTT.